This TCR beta chain was found in a study of control samples from healthy donors and cancer patients. Per the germline V gene, CDR1 is SGHNT and CDR2 is YYREEE (reference sequence). CDR3 length: 15 amino acids. The V gene end was trimmed by 4 bases and the J gene end by 6 bases; junction bases not matched to a gene: 9. The sample holds one count of this clone. TCRdb's copy holds only in-frame clones and misses some; the assay was immunoSEQ multiplex PCR. Among roughly 100,000 clones, roughly 92% were seen once, and the ten largest hold around 3%. The chain carries TRBV5-4 and TRBJ2-3; TRBD1 aligns across 9 bases. This sequence was found in a human donor in good health. The donor label of this sample is uncertain. The sequencing input was blood. CDR3 nucleotides: TGTGCCAGCAGCCCCGGACAGGGGAGAATTGATACGCAGTATTTT. Protein sequence: CASSPGQGRIDTQYF.